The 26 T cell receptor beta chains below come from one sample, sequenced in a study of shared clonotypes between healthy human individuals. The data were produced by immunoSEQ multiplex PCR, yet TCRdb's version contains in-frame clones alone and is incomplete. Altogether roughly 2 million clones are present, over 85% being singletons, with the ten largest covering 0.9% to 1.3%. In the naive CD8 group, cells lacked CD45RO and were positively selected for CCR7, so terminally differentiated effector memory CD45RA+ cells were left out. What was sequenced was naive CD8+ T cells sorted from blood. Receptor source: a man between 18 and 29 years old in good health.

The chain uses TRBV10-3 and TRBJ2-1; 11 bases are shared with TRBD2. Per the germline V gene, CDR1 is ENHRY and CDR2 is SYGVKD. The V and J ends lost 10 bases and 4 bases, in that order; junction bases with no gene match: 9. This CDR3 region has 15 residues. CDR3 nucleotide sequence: TGTGCCAGCGATATCGGGACTAGCGGTTACAATGAGCAGTTCTTC. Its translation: CASDIGTSGYNEQFF.

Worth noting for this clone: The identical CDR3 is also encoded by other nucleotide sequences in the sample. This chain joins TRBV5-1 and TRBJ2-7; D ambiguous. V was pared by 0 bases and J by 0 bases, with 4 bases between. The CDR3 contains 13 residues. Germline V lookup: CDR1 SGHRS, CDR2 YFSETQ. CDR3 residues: CASSLAASYEQYF. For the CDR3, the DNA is TGCGCCAGCAGCTTGGCCGCCTCCTACGAGCAGTACTTC.

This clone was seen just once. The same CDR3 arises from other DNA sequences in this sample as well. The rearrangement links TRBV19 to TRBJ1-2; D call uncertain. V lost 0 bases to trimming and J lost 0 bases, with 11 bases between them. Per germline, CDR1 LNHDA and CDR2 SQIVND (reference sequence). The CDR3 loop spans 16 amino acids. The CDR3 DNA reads TGTGCCAGTAGTATAGATCGGGAAGGGACTAACTATGGCTACACCTTC. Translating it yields CASSIDREGTNYGYTF.

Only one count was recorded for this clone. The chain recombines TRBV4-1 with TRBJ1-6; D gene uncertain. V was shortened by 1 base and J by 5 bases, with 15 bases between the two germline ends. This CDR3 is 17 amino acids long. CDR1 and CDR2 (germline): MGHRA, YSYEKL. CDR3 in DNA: TGCGCCAGCAGCCAAGGACCGCCGGAACTGGATAATTCACCCCTCCACTTT. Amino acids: CASSQGPPELDNSPLHF.

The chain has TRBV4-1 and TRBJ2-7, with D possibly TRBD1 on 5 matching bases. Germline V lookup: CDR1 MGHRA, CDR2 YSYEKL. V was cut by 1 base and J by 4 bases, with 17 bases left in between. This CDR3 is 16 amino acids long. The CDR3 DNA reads TGCGCCAGCAGCCAAGTGGCGCGAATCCAGGGTTACGAGCAGTACTTC. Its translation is CASSQVARIQGYEQYF.

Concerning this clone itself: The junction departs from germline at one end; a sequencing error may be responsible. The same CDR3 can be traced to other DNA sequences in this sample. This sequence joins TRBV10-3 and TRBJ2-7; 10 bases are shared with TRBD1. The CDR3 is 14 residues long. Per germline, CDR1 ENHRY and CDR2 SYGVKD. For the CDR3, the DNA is TGTGCCATTAGTGACGGGACAGGGGCCTACGAGCAGTACTTC. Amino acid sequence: CAISDGTGAYEQYF.

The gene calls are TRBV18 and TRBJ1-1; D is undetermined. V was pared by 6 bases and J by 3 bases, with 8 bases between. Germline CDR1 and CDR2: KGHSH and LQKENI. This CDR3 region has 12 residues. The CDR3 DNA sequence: TGTGCCAGCTCTCCCATAGACACTGAAGCTTTCTTT. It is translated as CASSPIDTEAFF.

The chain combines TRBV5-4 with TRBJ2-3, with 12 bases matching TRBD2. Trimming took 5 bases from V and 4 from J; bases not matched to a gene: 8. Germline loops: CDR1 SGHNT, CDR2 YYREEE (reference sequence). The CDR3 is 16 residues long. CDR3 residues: CASRRSSGGAADTQYF. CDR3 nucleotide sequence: TGTGCCAGCAGACGTTCTAGCGGGGGGGCTGCAGATACGCAGTATTTT.

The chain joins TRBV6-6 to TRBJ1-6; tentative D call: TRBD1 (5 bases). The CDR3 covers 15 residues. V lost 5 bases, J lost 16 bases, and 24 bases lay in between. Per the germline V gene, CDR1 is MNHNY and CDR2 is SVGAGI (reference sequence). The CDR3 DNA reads TGTGCCAGCAGTCCTACCCTTATGGGGGACGCAGCGCTCCACTTT. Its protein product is CASSPTLMGDAALHF.

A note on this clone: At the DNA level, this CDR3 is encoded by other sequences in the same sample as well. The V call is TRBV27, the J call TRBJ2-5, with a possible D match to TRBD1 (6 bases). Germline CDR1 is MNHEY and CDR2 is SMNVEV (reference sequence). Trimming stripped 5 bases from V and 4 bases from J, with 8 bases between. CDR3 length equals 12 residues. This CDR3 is CASSIRGETQYF. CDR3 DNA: TGTGCCAGCAGTATCAGGGGAGAGACCCAGTACTTC.

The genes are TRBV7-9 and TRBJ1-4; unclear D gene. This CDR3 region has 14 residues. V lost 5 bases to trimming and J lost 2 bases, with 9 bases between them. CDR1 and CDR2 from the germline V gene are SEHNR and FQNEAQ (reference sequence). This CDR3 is CASSDRETNEKLFF. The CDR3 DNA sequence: TGTGCCAGCAGCGATAGGGAGACTAATGAAAAACTGTTTTTT.

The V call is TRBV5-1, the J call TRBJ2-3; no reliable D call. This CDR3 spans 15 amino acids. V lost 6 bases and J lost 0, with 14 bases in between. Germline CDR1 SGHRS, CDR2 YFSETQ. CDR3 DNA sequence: TGCGCCAGCACGGAAGGGTCCCAGAGCACAGATACGCAGTATTTT. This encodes CASTEGSQSTDTQYF.

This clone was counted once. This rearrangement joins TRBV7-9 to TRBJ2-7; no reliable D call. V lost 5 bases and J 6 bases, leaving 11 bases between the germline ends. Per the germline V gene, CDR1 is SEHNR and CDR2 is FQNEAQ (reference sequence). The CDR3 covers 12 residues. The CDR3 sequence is CASSPAVGEQYF. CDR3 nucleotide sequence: TGTGCCAGCAGCCCTGCGGTGGGCGAGCAGTACTTC.

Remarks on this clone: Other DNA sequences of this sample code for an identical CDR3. CDR3 in amino acids: CASSLEAGGSYEQYF. The CDR3 DNA reads as TGTGCCAGCAGCTTAGAAGCGGGAGGGTCCTACGAGCAGTACTTC. The rearrangement uses TRBV7-2 and TRBJ2-7; 10 positions agree with TRBD2. V was pared by 1 base and J by 1 base, with 1 base of the junction left unmatched. Per the germline V gene, CDR1 is SGHTA and CDR2 is FQGNSA. The CDR3 loop spans 15 amino acids.

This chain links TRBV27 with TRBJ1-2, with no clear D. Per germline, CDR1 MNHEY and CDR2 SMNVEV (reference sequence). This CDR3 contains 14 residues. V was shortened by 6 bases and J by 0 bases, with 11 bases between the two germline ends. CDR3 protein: CASRSGRTNYGYTF. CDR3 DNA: TGTGCCAGCAGATCCGGACGGACTAACTATGGCTACACCTTC.

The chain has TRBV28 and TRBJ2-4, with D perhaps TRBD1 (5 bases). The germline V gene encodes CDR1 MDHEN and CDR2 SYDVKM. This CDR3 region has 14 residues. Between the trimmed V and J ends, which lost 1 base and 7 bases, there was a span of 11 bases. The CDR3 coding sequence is TGTGCCAGCAGTTTATCTGGGCCAGGGAACATTCAGTACTTC. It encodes CASSLSGPGNIQYF. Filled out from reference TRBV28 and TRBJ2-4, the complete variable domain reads DVKVTQSSRYLVKRTGEKVFLECVQDMDHENMFWYRQDPGLGLRLIYFSYDVKMKEKGDIPEGYSVSREKKERFSLILESASTNQTSMYLCASSLSGPGNIQYFGAGTRLSVL.

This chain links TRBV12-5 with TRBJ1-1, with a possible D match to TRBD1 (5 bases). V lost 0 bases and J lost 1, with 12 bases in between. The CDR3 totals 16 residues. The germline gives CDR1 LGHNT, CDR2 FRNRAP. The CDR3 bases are TGTGCTAGTGGTTTGGTACTGGGAGGGGAGAACACTGAAGCTTTCTTT. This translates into CASGLVLGGENTEAFF.

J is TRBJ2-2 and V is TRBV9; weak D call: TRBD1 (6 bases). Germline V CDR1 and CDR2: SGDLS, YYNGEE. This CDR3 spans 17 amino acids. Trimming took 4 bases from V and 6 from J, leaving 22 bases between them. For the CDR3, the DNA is TGTGCCAGCAGCAGAAACCGAAACAGGGATCGATCCGGGGAGCTGTTTTTT. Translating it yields CASSRNRNRDRSGELFF.

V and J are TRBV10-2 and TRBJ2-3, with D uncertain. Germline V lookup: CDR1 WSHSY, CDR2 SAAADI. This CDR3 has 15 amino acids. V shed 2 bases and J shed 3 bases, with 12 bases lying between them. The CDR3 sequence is CASSEGVATTDTQYF. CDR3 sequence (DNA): TGCGCCAGCAGTGAGGGGGTGGCCACAACAGATACGCAGTATTTT.

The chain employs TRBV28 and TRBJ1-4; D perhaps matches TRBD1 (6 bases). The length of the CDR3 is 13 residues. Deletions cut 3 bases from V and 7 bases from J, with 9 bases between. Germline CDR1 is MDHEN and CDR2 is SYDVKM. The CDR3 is CASSFQGGEKLFF. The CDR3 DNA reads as TGTGCCAGCAGTTTCCAAGGGGGTGAAAAACTGTTTTTT.

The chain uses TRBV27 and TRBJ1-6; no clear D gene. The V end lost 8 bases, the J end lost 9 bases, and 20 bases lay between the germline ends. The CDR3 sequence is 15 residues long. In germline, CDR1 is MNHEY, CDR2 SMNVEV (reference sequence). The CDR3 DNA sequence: TGTGCCAGCTCCTCCGGGAATTCTAAGGGTTCACCCCTCCACTTT. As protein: CASSSGNSKGSPLHF.

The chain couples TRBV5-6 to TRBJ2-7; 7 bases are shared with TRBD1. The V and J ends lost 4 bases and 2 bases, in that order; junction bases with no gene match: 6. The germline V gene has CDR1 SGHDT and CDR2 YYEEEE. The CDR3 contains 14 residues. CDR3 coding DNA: TGTGCCAGCAGCCCGGGACAGATTACCTACGAGCAGTACTTC. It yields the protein CASSPGQITYEQYF.

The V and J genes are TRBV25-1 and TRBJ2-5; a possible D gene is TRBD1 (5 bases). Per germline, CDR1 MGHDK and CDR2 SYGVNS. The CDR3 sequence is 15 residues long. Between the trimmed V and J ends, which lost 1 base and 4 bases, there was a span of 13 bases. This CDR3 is CASSESAGIGETQYF. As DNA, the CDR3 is TGTGCCAGCAGTGAATCGGCAGGGATTGGAGAGACCCAGTACTTC.

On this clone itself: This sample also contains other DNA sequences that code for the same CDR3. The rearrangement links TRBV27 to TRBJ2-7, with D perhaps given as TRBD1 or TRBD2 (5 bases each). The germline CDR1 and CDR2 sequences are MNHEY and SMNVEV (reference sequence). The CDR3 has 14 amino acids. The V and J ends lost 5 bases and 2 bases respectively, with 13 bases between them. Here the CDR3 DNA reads TGTGCCAGCAGTAGGGACCGATCCCCCTACGAGCAGTACTTC. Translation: CASSRDRSPYEQYF.

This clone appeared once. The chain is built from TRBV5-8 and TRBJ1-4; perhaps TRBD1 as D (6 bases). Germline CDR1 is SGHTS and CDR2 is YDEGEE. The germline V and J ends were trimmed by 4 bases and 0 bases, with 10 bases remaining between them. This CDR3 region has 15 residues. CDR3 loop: CASSAEGATNEKLFF. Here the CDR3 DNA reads TGTGCCAGCAGCGCCGAGGGGGCAACTAATGAAAAACTGTTTTTT.

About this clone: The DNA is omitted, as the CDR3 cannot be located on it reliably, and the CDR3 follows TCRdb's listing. The chain's CDR3 is CASSSSVREQYF. The chain joins TRBV6-6 to TRBJ2-7; the table's D call, TRBD2, was not checked against the DNA. The CDR3 extends over 12 residues, inclusive of both ends. From germline, CDR1 is MNHNY and CDR2 SVGAGI (reference sequence).